This passage covers 30 T cell receptor beta chains from one sample sequenced in a study of blood T cell repertoires in COVID-19. Some clones are missing from TCRdb's copy, which holds only in-frame ones; the method was immunoSEQ multiplex PCR. The sample records about 150,000 clones, about nine tenths being singletons. Sequenced: peripheral blood. The origin of the receptors is a man of 80 years or more with acute or convalescent COVID-19.

The CDR3 protein is CSANEGGHQPQHF. The CDR3 coding sequence is TGCAGTGCTAATGAGGGGGGACATCAGCCCCAGCATTTT. V usage is TRBV20-1 and J usage is TRBJ1-5; a weak D match, TRBD1 (6 bases). Trimming cost V 4 bases and J 5 bases, with 12 bases left between them. The CDR3 totals 13 residues. Germline V gene sequence: CDR1 DFQATT, CDR2 SNEGSKA (reference sequence).

The chain is built from TRBV5-6 and TRBJ1-4, with D perhaps matching TRBD1 (5 bases). This CDR3 is built from 16 residues. With 4 bases removed from V and 4 bases from J, the gap between germline ends came to 17 bases. Germline V gives CDR1 SGHDT, CDR2 YYEEEE. The CDR3 sequence: CASSRMRQTLNEKLFF. Here the CDR3 DNA reads TGTGCCAGCAGCCGCATGAGACAGACTCTTAATGAAAAACTGTTTTTT.

The V and J genes are TRBV3-1 (or the pseudogene TRBV3-2) and TRBJ1-1; 9 nucleotides align to TRBD1. CDR1 LGHDT and CDR2 YNNKEL come from the germline V gene (reference sequence). The CDR3 has 15 residues. After removal of 4 bases from V and 1 base from J, the junction contained 4 bases not matched to a gene. CDR3 sequence reads: CASSPSTGGNTEAFF. The CDR3 DNA follows: TGTGCCAGCAGCCCCTCGACAGGGGGGAACACTGAAGCTTTCTTT.

The CDR3 DNA is TGTGCCAGCGGGAAGCGGGAGGGCTTTAATGAGCAGTTCTTC. Translated: CASGKREGFNEQFF. The rearrangement uses TRBV6-5 and TRBJ2-1; 10 bases fit TRBD2. Germline lookup yields CDR1 MNHEY and CDR2 SVGAGI. This CDR3 comprises 14 residues. V lost 8 bases and J lost 7; bases outside the gene matches: 8.

This chain connects TRBV6-5 to TRBJ1-3; TRBD1 matches at 7 bases. Trimming at V came to 5 bases and at J to 3 bases, leaving 7 bases not matched to a gene. This CDR3 has 15 amino acids. Germline V lookup: CDR1 MNHEY, CDR2 SVGAGI. The CDR3 DNA reads TGTGCCAGCAGTAGGGACAGTGGGGGTGGAAACACCATATATTTT. Translating it yields CASSRDSGGGNTIYF.

This rearrangement joins TRBV18 to TRBJ2-1; 7 nucleotides align to TRBD1. CDR3 size: 14 residues. Germline CDR1 KGHSH, CDR2 LQKENI. With V trimmed by 4 bases and J by 6 bases, 6 bases remained unmatched. For the CDR3, the DNA is TGTGCCAGCTCACTACAGGGGATCGGCAATGAGCAGTTCTTC. Encoded protein: CASSLQGIGNEQFF.

This sequence joins TRBV19 and TRBJ1-6; 8 bases align to TRBD1. The ends lost 7 bases at V and 0 bases at J; junction bases unmatched: 5. The CDR3 length is 16 residues. Germline CDR1 LNHDA, CDR2 SQIVND (reference sequence). CDR3 bases: TGTGCCAGTACCCGGGACAGGAGCTCCTATAATTCACCCCTCCACTTT. Its translation: CASTRDRSSYNSPLHF.

This clone appeared a single time. The sample carries other DNA sequences with the same CDR3. The V gene is TRBV2, the J gene TRBJ2-5; a weak D match, TRBD2 (6 bases). CDR1 SNHLY and CDR2 FYNNEI come from the germline V gene. Trimming left V 2 bases short and J 3 bases short, with 10 bases between. There are 14 residues in the CDR3. CDR3 protein: CASSELLAKETQYF. The CDR3 DNA is TGTGCCAGCAGTGAACTCCTAGCGAAAGAGACCCAGTACTTC.

This clone occurred a few times. V gene TRBV28 combines with J gene TRBJ2-2, with 8 bases that match TRBD2. CDR3 length: 15 amino acids. Losses at the gene ends were 7 bases for V and 6 bases for J; bases not matched to a gene: 10. The germline gives CDR1 MDHEN, CDR2 SYDVKM. The CDR3 is CASKLTAGGAGELFF. For the CDR3, the DNA is TGTGCCAGCAAACTCACGGCGGGAGGTGCCGGGGAGCTGTTTTTT.

The rearrangement uses TRBV5-1 and TRBJ1-3; 9 bases map to TRBD1. This CDR3 is 17 amino acids long. V lost 0 bases to trimming and J lost 7 bases; unmatched junction nucleotides: 11. Germline lookup yields CDR1 SGHRS and CDR2 YFSETQ. The CDR3 loop is CASSLGSGGQGGNTIYF. Here the CDR3 DNA reads TGCGCCAGCAGCTTGGGTTCCGGGGGACAGGGAGGCAACACCATATATTTT.

The chain is built from TRBV19 and TRBJ1-5; TRBD1 might be the D (6 bases). CDR3 size: 13 residues. Germline V gene sequence: CDR1 LNHDA, CDR2 SQIVND (reference sequence). V lost 5 bases and J lost 3, with 8 bases in between. CDR3 bases: TGTGCCAGTAGTTGGACAGTCAATCAGCCCCAGCATTTT. Protein product: CASSWTVNQPQHF.

The chain couples TRBV5-5 to TRBJ2-7; TRBD1 matches 7 bases. J gave up 4 bases and V 3 bases, and 19 bases lay outside the gene matches. Germline CDR1 reads SGHKS; CDR2 reads YYEKEE (reference sequence). The CDR3 totals 18 residues. The chain's CDR3 is CASSWAYRSGTEAYEQYF. The CDR3, as DNA: TGTGCCAGCAGCTGGGCATATAGGTCCGGGACAGAGGCTTACGAGCAGTACTTC.

This sequence joins TRBV9 and TRBJ2-7; TRBD2 matches at 7 bases. The CDR3 is made up of 15 amino acids. The germline V gene encodes CDR1 SGDLS and CDR2 YYNGEE. The V gene end was trimmed by 0 bases and the J gene end by 4 bases; junction bases not matched to a gene: 7. The CDR3 protein is CASSVGPVGGYEQYF. CDR3 nucleotides: TGTGCCAGCAGCGTAGGACCGGTGGGGGGGTACGAGCAGTACTTC.

The chain is built from TRBV7-8 and TRBJ1-1; possible D gene TRBD1, 5 bases. V lost 5 bases, J lost 4 bases, and 14 bases lay in between. Germline-derived CDR1 and CDR2 are SGHVS and FQNEAQ. The CDR3 consists of 14 residues. The CDR3: CASSATGGFTEAFF. The DNA for the CDR3 is TGTGCCAGCAGCGCGACCGGGGGTTTCACTGAAGCTTTCTTT.

The chain carries TRBV5-1 and TRBJ2-3, with 8 bases fitting TRBD1. V lost 4 bases, J lost 3 bases, and 7 bases stayed unmatched. Germline V gene sequence: CDR1 SGHRS, CDR2 YFSETQ. CDR3 length: 15 residues. CDR3 sequence (DNA): TGCGCCAGCAGCGTGGGACAGGCCGGGACAGATACGCAGTATTTT. Its protein is CASSVGQAGTDTQYF.

J is TRBJ1-2 and V is TRBV6-5; 11 nucleotides agree with TRBD1. CDR1 and CDR2 (germline): MNHEY, SVGAGI. This CDR3 is built from 14 residues. Trimming cost V 5 bases and J 4 bases; bases outside gene matches: 3. In DNA form, the CDR3 reads TGTGCCAGCAGTCGGACAGGGGGCGGCTATGGCTACACCTTC. It codes for CASSRTGGGYGYTF.

The CDR3 sequence: CASSQASGDYGYTF. Here the CDR3 DNA reads TGTGCCAGCAGCCAAGCTTCAGGGGACTATGGCTACACCTTC. V and J are TRBV3-1 (or the pseudogene TRBV3-2) and TRBJ1-2; the D gene is possibly TRBD1 (6 bases). Germline loops: CDR1 LGHDT, CDR2 YNNKEL (reference sequence). The length of the CDR3 is 14 residues. Trimming took 1 base from V and 3 from J, leaving 9 bases between them.

V gene TRBV2 combines with J gene TRBJ1-4, with D perhaps matching TRBD1 (5 bases). Germline assignment: CDR1 SNHLY and CDR2 FYNNEI. V was clipped by 4 bases and J by 5 bases, with 11 bases between them. CDR3 size: 14 residues. The CDR3 loop is CASSVGGVNEKLFF. CDR3 bases: TGTGCCAGCAGTGTGGGGGGGGTAAATGAAAAACTGTTTTTT. The variable domain in full, with the rest retrieved from reference TRBV2 and TRBJ1-4, is EPEVTQTPSHQVTQMGQEVILRCVPISNHLYFYWYRQILGQKVEFLVSFYNNEISEKSEIFDDQFSVERPDGSNFTLKIRSTKLEDSAMYFCASSVGGVNEKLFFGSGTQLSVL.

This clone was found once. J is TRBJ1-2 and V is TRBV12-3 or TRBV12-4, with D maybe TRBD1 (5 bases). Trimming left V 7 bases short and J 4 bases short, with 13 bases between. CDR3 length: 13 residues. CDR3 residues: CASTTGAAYGYTF. The CDR3 DNA reads as TGTGCCAGCACCACTGGGGCGGCCTATGGCTACACCTTC.

The V call is TRBV4-2, the J call TRBJ1-2, with D possibly TRBD1 on 6 matching bases. With 0 bases removed from V and 4 bases from J, the gap between germline ends came to 15 bases. This CDR3 is built from 16 residues. Germline V lookup: CDR1 LGHNA, CDR2 YNFKEQ. CDR3 region: CASSQEYRTDSYGYTF. Here the CDR3 DNA reads TGTGCCAGCAGCCAAGAATACAGGACAGACTCCTATGGCTACACCTTC.

This chain joins TRBV11-2 and TRBJ2-5, with D maybe TRBD2 (5 bases). Germline loops: CDR1 SGHAT, CDR2 FQNNGV. V dropped 0 bases and J dropped 2 bases, with 13 bases sitting between them. This CDR3 has 16 amino acids. The CDR3 sequence is CASSLEGRGRQETQYF. The CDR3 DNA reads TGTGCCAGCAGCTTAGAAGGTAGAGGGAGACAAGAGACCCAGTACTTC.

As for this clone: One end of the junction fails to match germline, which may point to a read error. This specimen includes other DNA sequences encoding the same CDR3. The V gene is TRBV6-5, the J gene TRBJ2-7; D is undetermined. This CDR3 has 14 residues. In germline, CDR1 is MNHEY, CDR2 SVGAGI. CDR3: CASSPGGSRDEQYF. The CDR3 region has the DNA TGTGCTAGCAGTCCCGGCGGATCCCGAGACGAGCAGTACTTC.

The chain has TRBV6-4 and TRBJ1-6; a weak D match, TRBD1 (5 bases). Germline V gene lookup returns CDR1 MRHNA and CDR2 SNTAGT. This CDR3 is 15 amino acids long. Trimming removed 5 bases at V and 7 bases at J, with 15 bases between. The CDR3 region has the DNA TGTGCCAGCAGTCCATCTACAGGCCGGAATTCACCCCTCCACTTT. Protein product: CASSPSTGRNSPLHF.

The chain couples TRBV3-1 (or the pseudogene TRBV3-2) to TRBJ1-1; 9 nucleotides agree with TRBD1. The V segment lost 4 bases and the J segment 4 bases; nucleotides outside the gene matches: 7. Germline-derived CDR1 and CDR2 are LGHDT and YNNKEL (reference sequence). The CDR3 has 15 residues. CDR3 loop: CASSPGTGFLTEAFF. CDR3 nucleotides: TGTGCCAGCAGCCCAGGGACAGGGTTCCTCACTGAAGCTTTCTTT.

V gene TRBV28 combines with J gene TRBJ1-1; 7 positions agree with TRBD1. This CDR3 comprises 15 residues. V was pared by 6 bases and J by 1 base, with 8 bases of the junction left unmatched. CDR1 and CDR2 (germline): MDHEN, SYDVKM. CDR3 sequence reads: CASRAPGTANTEAFF. The CDR3 DNA sequence: TGTGCCAGCAGAGCTCCCGGGACAGCGAACACTGAAGCTTTCTTT.

The CDR3 sequence is CAWRTNRDRGHNIQYF. In DNA form, the CDR3 reads TGTGCCTGGAGGACAAACCGGGACAGGGGTCATAACATTCAGTACTTC. The chain uses TRBV30 and TRBJ2-4; 10 bases map to TRBD1. Germline trimming cut 3 bases from V and 7 bases from J; bases unmatched to any gene: 12. Germline CDR1 GTSNPN, CDR2 SVGIG (reference sequence). CDR3 length: 16 residues.

This sequence joins TRBV2 and TRBJ1-2, with 8 bases that match TRBD1. The length of the CDR3 is 14 residues. The V and J ends lost 6 bases and 4 bases, in that order; junction bases with no gene match: 7. The germline V gene has CDR1 SNHLY and CDR2 FYNNEI. The CDR3 sequence: CASRTGVTSYGYTF. The CDR3 DNA is TGTGCCAGCAGGACAGGGGTGACAAGCTATGGCTACACCTTC.

V is TRBV28 and J is TRBJ2-5, with 8 bases aligning to TRBD2. Germline assignment: CDR1 MDHEN and CDR2 SYDVKM. Germline trimming cut 4 bases from V and 2 bases from J; bases unmatched to any gene: 6. This CDR3 spans 15 amino acids. CDR3 loop: CASSSPGGGQETQYF. Here the CDR3 DNA reads TGTGCCAGCAGTTCCCCGGGGGGGGGACAAGAGACCCAGTACTTC.

The chain employs TRBV2 and TRBJ2-5; possibly TRBD2 for D (6 bases). The germline CDR1 and CDR2 sequences are SNHLY and FYNNEI. The V gene lost 7 bases and the J gene lost 4 bases, with 34 bases spanning the gap. The CDR3 loop spans 20 amino acids. CDR3 region: CASTGNRGTDPRRARETQYF. CDR3 nucleotides: TGTGCCAGCACTGGCAACCGCGGGACGGATCCCCGAAGAGCGCGAGAGACCCAGTACTTC. The whole variable domain, remainder taken from reference TRBV2 and TRBJ2-5, is EPEVTQTPSHQVTQMGQEVILRCVPISNHLYFYWYRQILGQKVEFLVSFYNNEISEKSEIFDDQFSVERPDGSNFTLKIRSTKLEDSAMYFCASTGNRGTDPRRARETQYFGPGTRLLVL.

The V gene is TRBV18, the J gene TRBJ2-7; TRBD2 is a possible D gene (6 bases). V lost 3 bases to trimming and J lost 7 bases, with 13 bases between them. The CDR3 has 13 residues. CDR1 is KGHSH and CDR2 is LQKENI in the germline V gene. The CDR3, as DNA: TGTGCCAGCTCACCGACAGAAGGAGGGGAGCAGTACTTC. This sequence encodes CASSPTEGGEQYF. Together with reference TRBV18 and TRBJ2-7, the CDR3 gives the full variable domain: NAGVMQNPRHLVRRRGQEARLRCSPMKGHSHVYWYRQLPEEGLKFMVYLQKENIIDESGMPKERFSAEFPKEGPSILRIQQVVRGDSAAYFCASSPTEGGEQYFGPGTRLTVT.